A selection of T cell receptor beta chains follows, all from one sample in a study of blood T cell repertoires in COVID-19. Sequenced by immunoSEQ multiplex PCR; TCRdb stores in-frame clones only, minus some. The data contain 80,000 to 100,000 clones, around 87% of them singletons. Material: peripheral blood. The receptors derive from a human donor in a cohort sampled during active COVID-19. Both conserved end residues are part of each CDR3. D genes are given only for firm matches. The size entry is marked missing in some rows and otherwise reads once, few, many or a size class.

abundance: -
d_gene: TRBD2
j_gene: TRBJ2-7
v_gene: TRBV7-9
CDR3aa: CASSPISGSSSHEQYF
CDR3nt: TGTGCCAGCAGCCCTATTAGCGGGAGTTCTTCCCACGAGCAGTACTTC

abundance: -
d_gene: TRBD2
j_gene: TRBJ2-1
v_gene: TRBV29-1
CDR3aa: CSTPWGTSVFF
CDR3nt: TGCAGCACCCCGTGGGGGACTAGTGTGTTCTTC

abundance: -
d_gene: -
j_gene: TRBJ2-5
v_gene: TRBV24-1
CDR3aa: CATSEPGSKETQYF
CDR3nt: TGTGCCACCAGTGAACCCGGGTCCAAAGAGACCCAGTACTTC

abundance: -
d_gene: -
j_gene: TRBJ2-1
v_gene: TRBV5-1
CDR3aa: CASSLSRDTIYNEQFF
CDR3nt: TGCGCCAGCAGCTTGTCGCGTGACACGATCTACAATGAGCAGTTCTTC

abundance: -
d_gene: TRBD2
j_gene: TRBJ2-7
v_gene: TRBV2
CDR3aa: CASSDRGVPDEQYF
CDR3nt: TGTGCCAGCAGTGACCGGGGGGTTCCAGACGAGCAGTACTTC

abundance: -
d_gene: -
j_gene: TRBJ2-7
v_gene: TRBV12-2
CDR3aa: CASRARGLAYEQYF
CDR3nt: TGTGCAAGTCGCGCCAGGGGACTAGCGTACGAGCAGTACTTC

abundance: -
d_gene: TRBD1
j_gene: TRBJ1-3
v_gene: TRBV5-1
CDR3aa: CASSLELLGQGAAGNTIYF
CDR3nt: TGCGCCAGCAGCTTGGAATTGTTGGGGCAGGGGGCTGCTGGAAACACCATATATTTT

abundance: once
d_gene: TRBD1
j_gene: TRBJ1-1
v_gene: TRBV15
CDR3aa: CATSRVRQGGRAFF
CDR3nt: TGTGCCACCAGCAGAGTCAGGCAGGGGGGTCGAGCTTTCTTT

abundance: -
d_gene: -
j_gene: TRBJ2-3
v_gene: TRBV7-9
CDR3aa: CASSPGSGNTDTQYF
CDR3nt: TGTGCCAGCAGCCCGGGGAGCGGAAACACAGATACGCAGTATTTT

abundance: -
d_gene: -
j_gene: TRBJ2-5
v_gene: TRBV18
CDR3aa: CASSPRANQETQYF
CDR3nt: TGTGCCAGCTCACCACGGGCTAACCAAGAGACCCAGTACTTC

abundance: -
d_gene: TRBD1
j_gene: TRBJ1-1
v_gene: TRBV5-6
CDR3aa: CASSFTYRGAEAFF
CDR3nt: TGTGCCAGCAGCTTCACGTACAGGGGGGCTGAAGCTTTCTTT

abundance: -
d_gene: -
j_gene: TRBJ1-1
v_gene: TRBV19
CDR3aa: CASSMRGWVEAFF
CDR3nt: TGTGCCAGTAGTATGCGGGGATGGGTTGAAGCTTTCTTT

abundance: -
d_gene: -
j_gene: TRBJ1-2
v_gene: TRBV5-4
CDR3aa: CASRIATSNYGYTF
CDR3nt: TGTGCCAGCAGGATAGCCACCTCTAACTATGGCTACACCTTC

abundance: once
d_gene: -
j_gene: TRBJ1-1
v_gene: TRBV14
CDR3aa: CASSRFKVGPYTEAFF
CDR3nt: TGTGCCAGCAGCCGCTTTAAAGTGGGGCCTTACACTGAAGCTTTCTTT

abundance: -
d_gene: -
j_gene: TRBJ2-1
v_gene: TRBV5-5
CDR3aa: CATGLAPGEYNEQFF
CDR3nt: TGTGCCACCGGACTGGCTCCGGGAGAGTACAATGAGCAGTTCTTC

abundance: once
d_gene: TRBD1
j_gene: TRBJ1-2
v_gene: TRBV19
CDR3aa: CASRGDRDAYGYTF
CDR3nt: TGTGCCAGTAGGGGGGACAGGGATGCCTATGGCTACACCTTC

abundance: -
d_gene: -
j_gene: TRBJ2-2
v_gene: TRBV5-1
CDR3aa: CASSLARGSNGELFF
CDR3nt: TGCGCCAGCAGCTTGGCCCGGGGGTCGAACGGGGAGCTGTTTTTT

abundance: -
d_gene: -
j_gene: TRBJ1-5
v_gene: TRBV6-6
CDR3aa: CASRTDTGGSQPQHF
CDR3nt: TGTGCCAGCAGAACCGACACGGGGGGCTCTCAGCCCCAGCATTTT

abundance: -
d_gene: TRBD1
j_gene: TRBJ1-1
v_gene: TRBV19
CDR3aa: CASSIRGAGNTEAFF
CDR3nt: TGTGCCAGTAGTATCAGGGGGGCGGGGAACACTGAAGCTTTCTTT

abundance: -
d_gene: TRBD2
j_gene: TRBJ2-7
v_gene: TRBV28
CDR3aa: CASDPAGTGGSYEQYF
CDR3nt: TGTGCCAGCGATCCAGCGGGAACCGGGGGCTCCTACGAGCAGTACTTC

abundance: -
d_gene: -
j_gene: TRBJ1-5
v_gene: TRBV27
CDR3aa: CASSWGGNQPQHF
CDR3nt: TGTGCCAGCAGTTGGGGAGGCAATCAGCCCCAGCATTTT

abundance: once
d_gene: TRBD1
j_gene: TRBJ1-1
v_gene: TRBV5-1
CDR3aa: CASSLGAGTGPTEAFF
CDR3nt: TGCGCCAGCAGCTTGGGGGCCGGGACAGGGCCCACTGAAGCTTTCTTT

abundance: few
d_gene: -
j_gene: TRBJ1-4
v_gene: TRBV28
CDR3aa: CASSFDRGIRAEKLFF
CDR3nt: TGTGCCAGCAGTTTCGACCGAGGAATACGAGCTGAAAAACTGTTTTTT

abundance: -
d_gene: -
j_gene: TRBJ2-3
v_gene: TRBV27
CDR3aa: CASRSRVLLDTDTQYF
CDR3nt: TGTGCCAGCAGATCGAGGGTCTTGCTTGACACAGATACGCAGTATTTT

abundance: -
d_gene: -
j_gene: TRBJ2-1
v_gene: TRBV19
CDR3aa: CASSPSGSAYNEQFF
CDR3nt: TGTGCCAGTAGTCCCTCAGGCTCGGCGTACAATGAGCAGTTCTTC

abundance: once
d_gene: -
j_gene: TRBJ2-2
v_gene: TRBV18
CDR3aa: CASSPTVTGELFF
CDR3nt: TGTGCCAGCTCGCCGACAGTTACCGGGGAGCTGTTTTTT

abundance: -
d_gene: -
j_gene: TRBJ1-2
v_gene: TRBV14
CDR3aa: CASSQDRPYGYTF
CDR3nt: TGTGCCAGCAGCCAAGACAGGCCCTATGGCTACACCTTC

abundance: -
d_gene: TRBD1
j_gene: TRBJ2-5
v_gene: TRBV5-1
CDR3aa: CASTTTTGSGKETQYF
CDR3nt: TGCGCCAGCACTACAACGACAGGGAGTGGGAAAGAGACCCAGTACTTC

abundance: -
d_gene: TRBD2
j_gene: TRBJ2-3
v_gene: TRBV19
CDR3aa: CASSGRLAGGPPDTQYF
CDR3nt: TGTGCCAGTAGTGGAAGACTAGCGGGAGGGCCCCCAGATACGCAGTATTTT

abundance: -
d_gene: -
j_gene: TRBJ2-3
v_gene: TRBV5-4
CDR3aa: CASSIGGGSSTDTQYF
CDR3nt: TGTGCCAGCAGCATTGGAGGCGGTTCTAGCACAGATACGCAGTATTTT

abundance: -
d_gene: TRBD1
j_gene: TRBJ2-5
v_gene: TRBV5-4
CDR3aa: CASSRDRVGVQETQYF
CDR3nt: TGTGCCAGCAGCCGAGACAGGGTGGGGGTCCAAGAGACCCAGTACTTC

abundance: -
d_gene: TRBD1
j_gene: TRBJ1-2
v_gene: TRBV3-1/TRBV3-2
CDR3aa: CASSQLSKWGQRGPNYGYTF
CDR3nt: TGTGCCAGCAGCCAACTATCCAAATGGGGACAGCGTGGCCCCAACTATGGCTACACCTTC

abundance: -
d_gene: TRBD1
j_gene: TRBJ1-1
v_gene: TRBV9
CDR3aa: CASSVGVGRGQASTEAFF
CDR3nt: TGTGCCAGCAGCGTAGGGGTTGGCAGGGGGCAGGCGTCCACTGAAGCTTTCTTT

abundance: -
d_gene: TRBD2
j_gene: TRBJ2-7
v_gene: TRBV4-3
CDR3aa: CASSQEWTSGISYEQYF
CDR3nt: TGCGCCAGCAGCCAAGAGTGGACTAGCGGCATATCCTACGAGCAGTACTTC

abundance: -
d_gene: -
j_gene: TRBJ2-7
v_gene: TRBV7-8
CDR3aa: CASSLDPIRGYEQYF
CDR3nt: TGTGCCAGCAGCTTAGACCCGATCAGAGGCTACGAGCAGTACTTC

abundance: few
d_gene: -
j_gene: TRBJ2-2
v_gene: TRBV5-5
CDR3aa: CASSTTRGYTGELFF
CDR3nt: TGTGCCAGCAGCACTACAAGGGGATACACCGGGGAGCTGTTTTTT

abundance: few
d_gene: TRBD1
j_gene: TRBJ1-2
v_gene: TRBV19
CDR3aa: CASSTTGGDGYTF
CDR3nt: TGTGCCAGTAGCACGACAGGGGGGGATGGCTACACCTTC

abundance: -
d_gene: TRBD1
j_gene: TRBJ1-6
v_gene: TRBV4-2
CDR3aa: CASSQGIGTGDSPLHF
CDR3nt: TGTGCCAGCAGCCAAGGGATCGGGACAGGGGATTCACCCCTCCACTTT

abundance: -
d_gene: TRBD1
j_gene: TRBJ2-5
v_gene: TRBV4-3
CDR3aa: CASSQVGTGVIGETQYF
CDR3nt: TGCGCCAGCAGCCAAGTTGGGACAGGGGTGATTGGGGAGACCCAGTACTTC

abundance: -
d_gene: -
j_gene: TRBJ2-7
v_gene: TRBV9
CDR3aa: CASSVATAGSEQYF
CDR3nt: TGTGCCAGCAGCGTAGCTACGGCAGGTTCCGAGCAGTACTTC

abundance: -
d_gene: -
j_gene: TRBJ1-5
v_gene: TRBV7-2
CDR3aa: CASSPGNQPQHF
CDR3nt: TGTGCCAGCAGCCCCGGTAATCAGCCCCAGCATTTT

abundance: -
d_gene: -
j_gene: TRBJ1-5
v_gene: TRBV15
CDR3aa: CATSRGLSNQPQHF
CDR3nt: TGTGCCACCAGCAGAGGACTCTCAAATCAGCCCCAGCATTTT

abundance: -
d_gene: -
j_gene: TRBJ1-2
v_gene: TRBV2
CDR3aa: CASSEAPGSYGYTF
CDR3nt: TGTGCCAGCAGTGAAGCGCCGGGTTCCTATGGCTACACCTTC

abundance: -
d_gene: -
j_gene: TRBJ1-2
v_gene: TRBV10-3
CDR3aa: CAISESMAGYRDDGYTF
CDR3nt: TGTGCCATCAGTGAGTCGATGGCAGGGTATAGAGACGATGGCTACACCTTC

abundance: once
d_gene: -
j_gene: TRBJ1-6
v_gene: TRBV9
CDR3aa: CASSFGGNSPLHF
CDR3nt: TGTGCCAGCAGCTTCGGGGGGAATTCACCCCTCCACTTT

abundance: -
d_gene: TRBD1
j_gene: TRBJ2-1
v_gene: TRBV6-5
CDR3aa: CASTRTGQGSNEQFF
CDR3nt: TGTGCCAGCACCCGAACGGGACAGGGTTCCAATGAGCAGTTCTTC

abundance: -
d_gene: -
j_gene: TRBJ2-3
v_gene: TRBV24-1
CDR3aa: CATESWDTQYF
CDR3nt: TGTGCCACCGAGAGCTGGGATACGCAGTATTTT

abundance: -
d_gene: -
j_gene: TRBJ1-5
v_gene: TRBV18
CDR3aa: CASSGLTGPNQPQHF
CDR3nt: TGTGCCAGCTCGGGGCTGACAGGTCCCAATCAGCCCCAGCATTTT

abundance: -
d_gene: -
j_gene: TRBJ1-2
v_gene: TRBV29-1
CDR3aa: CSDLSAGYGYTF
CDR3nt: TGCAGCGACCTCAGCGCTGGCTATGGCTACACCTTC

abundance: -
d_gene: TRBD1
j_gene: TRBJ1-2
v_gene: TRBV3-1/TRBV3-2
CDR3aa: CASSQGGGGYGYTF
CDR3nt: TGTGCCAGCAGCCAAGGAGGGGGCGGCTATGGCTACACCTTC

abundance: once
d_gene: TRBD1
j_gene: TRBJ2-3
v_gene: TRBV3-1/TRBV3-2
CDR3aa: CASSLKPGGTGATDTQYF
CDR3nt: TGTGCCAGCAGCCTCAAGCCGGGTGGGACAGGGGCCACAGATACGCAGTATTTT

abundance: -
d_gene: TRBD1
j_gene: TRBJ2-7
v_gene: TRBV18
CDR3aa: CASSPMLGTASYEQYF
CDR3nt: TGTGCCAGCTCACCAATGCTCGGGACAGCTTCCTACGAGCAGTACTTC

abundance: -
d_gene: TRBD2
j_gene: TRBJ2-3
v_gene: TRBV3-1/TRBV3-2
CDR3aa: CASSQDPGGRDTQYF
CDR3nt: TGTGCCAGCAGCCAAGACCCGGGAGGACGGGATACGCAGTATTTT